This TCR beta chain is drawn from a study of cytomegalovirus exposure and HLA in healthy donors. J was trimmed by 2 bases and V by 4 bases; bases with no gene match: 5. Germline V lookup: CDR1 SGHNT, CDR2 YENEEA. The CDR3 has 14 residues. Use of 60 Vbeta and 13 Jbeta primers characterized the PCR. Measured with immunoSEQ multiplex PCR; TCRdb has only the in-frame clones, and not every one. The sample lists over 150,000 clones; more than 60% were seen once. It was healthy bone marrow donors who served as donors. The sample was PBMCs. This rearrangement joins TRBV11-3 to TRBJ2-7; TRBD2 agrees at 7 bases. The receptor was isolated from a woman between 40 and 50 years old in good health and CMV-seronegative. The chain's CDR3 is CASSSRDYPYEQYF. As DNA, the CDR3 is TGTGCCAGCAGCTCCCGGGACTACCCCTACGAGCAGTACTTC.